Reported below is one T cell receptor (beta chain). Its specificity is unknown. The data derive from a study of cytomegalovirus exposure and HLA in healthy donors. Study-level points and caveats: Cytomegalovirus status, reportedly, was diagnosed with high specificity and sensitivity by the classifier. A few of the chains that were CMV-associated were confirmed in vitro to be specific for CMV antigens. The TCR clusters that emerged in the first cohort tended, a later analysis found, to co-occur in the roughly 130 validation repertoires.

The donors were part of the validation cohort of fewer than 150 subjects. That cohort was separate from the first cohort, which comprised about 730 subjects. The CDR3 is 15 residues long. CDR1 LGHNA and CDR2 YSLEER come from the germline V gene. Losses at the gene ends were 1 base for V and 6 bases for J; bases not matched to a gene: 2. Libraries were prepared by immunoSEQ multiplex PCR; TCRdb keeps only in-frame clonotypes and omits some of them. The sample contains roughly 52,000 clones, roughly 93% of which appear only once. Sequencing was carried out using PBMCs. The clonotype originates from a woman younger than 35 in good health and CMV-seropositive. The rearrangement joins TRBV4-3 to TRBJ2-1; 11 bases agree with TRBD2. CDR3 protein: CASSQVAGGPNEQFF. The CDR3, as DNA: TGCGCCAGCAGCCAAGTAGCGGGGGGGCCCAATGAGCAGTTCTTC.